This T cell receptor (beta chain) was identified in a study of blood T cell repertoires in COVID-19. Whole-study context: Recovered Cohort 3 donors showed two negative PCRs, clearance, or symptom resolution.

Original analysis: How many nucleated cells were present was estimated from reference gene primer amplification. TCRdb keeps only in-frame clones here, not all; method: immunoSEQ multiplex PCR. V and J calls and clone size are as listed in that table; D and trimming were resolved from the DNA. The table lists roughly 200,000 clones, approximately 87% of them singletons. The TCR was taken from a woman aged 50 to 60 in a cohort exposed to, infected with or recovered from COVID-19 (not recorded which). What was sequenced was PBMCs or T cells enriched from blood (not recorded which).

CDR3 sequence: CASSRGTGSNNSPLHF. The CDR3 DNA reads as TGTGCCAGCAGCCGAGGGACAGGTTCTAATAATTCACCCCTCCACTTT. The V and J genes are TRBV7-6 and TRBJ1-6; TRBD1 agrees at 8 bases. The CDR3 consists of 16 residues. V gave up 5 bases and J gave up 5 bases; unmatched junction bases: 8. Germline values: CDR1 SGHVS, CDR2 FNYEAQ.